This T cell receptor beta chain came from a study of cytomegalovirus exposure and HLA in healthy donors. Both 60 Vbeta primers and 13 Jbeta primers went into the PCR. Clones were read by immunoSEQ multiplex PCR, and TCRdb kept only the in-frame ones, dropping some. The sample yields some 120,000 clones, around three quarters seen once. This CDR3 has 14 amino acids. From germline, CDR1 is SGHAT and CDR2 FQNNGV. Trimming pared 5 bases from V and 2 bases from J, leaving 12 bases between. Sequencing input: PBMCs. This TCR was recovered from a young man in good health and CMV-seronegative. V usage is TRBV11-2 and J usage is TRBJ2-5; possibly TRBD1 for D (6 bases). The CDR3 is CASSGRTVQETQYF. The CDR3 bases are TGTGCCAGCAGCGGACGGACAGTACAAGAGACCCAGTACTTC.